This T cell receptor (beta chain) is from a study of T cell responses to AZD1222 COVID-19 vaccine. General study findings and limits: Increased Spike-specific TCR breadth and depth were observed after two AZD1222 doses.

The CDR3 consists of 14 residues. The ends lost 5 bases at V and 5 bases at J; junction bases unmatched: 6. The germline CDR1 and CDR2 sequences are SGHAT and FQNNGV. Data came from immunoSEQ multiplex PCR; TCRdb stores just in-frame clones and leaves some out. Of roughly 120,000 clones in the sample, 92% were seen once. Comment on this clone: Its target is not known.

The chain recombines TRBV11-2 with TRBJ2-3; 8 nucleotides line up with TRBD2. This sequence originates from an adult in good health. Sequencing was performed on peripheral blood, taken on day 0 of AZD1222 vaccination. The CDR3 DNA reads TGTGCCAGCAGCCCCGGGACTAGTCGAGATACGCAGTATTTT. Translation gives CASSPGTSRDTQYF.